Each of the 21 T cell receptor beta chains below was sequenced from the same sample in a study of metastatic and nonmetastatic thyroid tumors. No treatment of any kind had been given to any patient before thyroid surgery. With MiXCR, TCRdb reprocessed the PCR reads. The table has about 21,000 clones, approximately 30% seen once. Sequenced material: blood. Receptors were obtained from a female donor with papillary thyroid cancer or a benign thyroid nodule (not recorded which). Some clones in this sample may be carry-over from other donors' samples.

This clone is termed medium-sized. This sequence joins TRBV5-1 and TRBJ2-7; 7 bases align to TRBD2. Germline CDR1 is SGHRS and CDR2 is YFSETQ. V gave up 3 bases and J gave up 2 bases; unmatched junction bases: 5. This CDR3 contains 14 residues. The CDR3 loop is CASSWGGRPYEQYF. CDR3 DNA sequence: TGCGCCAGCAGCTGGGGGGGGAGGCCCTACGAGCAGTACTTC. Supplemented by reference TRBV5-1 and TRBJ2-7, the full variable domain reads KAGVTQTPRYLIKTRGQQVTLSCSPISGHRSVSWYQQTPGQGLQFLFEYFSETQRNKGNFPGRFSGRQFSNSRSEMNVSTLELGDSALYLCASSWGGRPYEQYFGPGTRLTVT.

This clone has a count of ten or more. The V call is TRBV4-1, the J call TRBJ1-2, with TRBD1 matching 8 bases. The CDR3 consists of 18 residues. J was trimmed by 8 bases and V by 0 bases; bases with no gene match: 17. CDR1 and CDR2 from the germline V gene are MGHRA and YSYEKL. The CDR3 loop is CASSQDAGTLSRGRGYTF. CDR3 nucleotides: TGCGCCAGCAGCCAAGACGCCGGAACCCTGAGCAGGGGGCGGGGCTACACCTTC.

This clone was counted a few times. This may be a read error, as it is one base from a much larger clone. Other DNA sequences of this sample code for an identical CDR3. The V call is TRBV6-1, the J call TRBJ1-1; D remains ambiguous. Per the germline V gene, CDR1 is MNHNS and CDR2 is SASEGT. This CDR3 region has 14 residues. V lost 6 bases and J 0 bases, leaving 11 bases between the germline ends. CDR3 nucleotide sequence: TGTGCCAGCAGCGTTGCGCCGATGAACACTGAAGCTTTCTTT. Translated: CASSVAPMNTEAFF.

This chain links TRBV20-1 with TRBJ2-7; the match to TRBD2 covers 12 bases. Germline V lookup: CDR1 DFQATT, CDR2 SNEGSKA (reference sequence). The J segment lost 1 base and the V segment lost 3 bases, leaving 1 base of the junction unmatched. CDR3 length: 14 amino acids. This CDR3 reads CSASGLAGSYEQYF. For the CDR3, the DNA is TGCAGTGCTAGCGGACTAGCGGGGTCCTACGAGCAGTACTTC.

At least ten counts were recorded for this clone. V is TRBV28 and J is TRBJ2-1; the match to TRBD2 covers 10 bases. This CDR3 has 15 amino acids. Germline trimming cut 3 bases from V and 5 bases from J; bases unmatched to any gene: 4. Per germline, CDR1 MDHEN and CDR2 SYDVKM. The CDR3 reads CASSLSGRAHNEQFF. For the CDR3, the DNA is TGTGCCAGCAGTTTGAGCGGGAGGGCGCACAATGAGCAGTTCTTC.

This clone has at least ten counts. This sequence joins TRBV28 and TRBJ2-4; tentatively, D is TRBD2 (5 bases). Per germline, CDR1 MDHEN and CDR2 SYDVKM. CDR3 length equals 13 residues. The V end lost 3 bases, the J end lost 7 bases, and 10 bases lay between the germline ends. CDR3 nucleotides: TGTGCCAGCAGTTTCGGGGAGAGGAACATTCAGTACTTC. This sequence encodes CASSFGERNIQYF.

This clone has a count of ten or more. This chain uses TRBV5-4 with TRBJ2-1; TRBD1 aligns across 8 bases. CDR3 size: 14 residues. Germline CDR1 SGHNT, CDR2 YYREEE (reference sequence). Germline trimming cut 5 bases from V and 3 bases from J; bases unmatched to any gene: 4. For the CDR3, the DNA is TGTGCCAGCAGATTCGACAGGGGCTACAATGAGCAGTTCTTC. Translated, it gives CASRFDRGYNEQFF.

A remark on this clone: Mismatch with germline at one junction end may stem from a read error. The genes are TRBV6-5 and TRBJ2-5; the match to TRBD2 covers 13 bases. The CDR3 is 15 amino acids. Germline V gives CDR1 MNHEY, CDR2 SVGAGI. CDR3 residues: CASSYGTSGAETKYF. DNA for the CDR3: TGTGCCAGCAGTTACGGGACTAGCGGGGCAGAGACCAAGTACTTC.

This clone is labeled medium-sized. The J gene is TRBJ1-5, the V gene TRBV7-2; no clear D. The CDR3 has 15 residues. The V gene's germline CDR1 is SGHTA and CDR2 FQGNSA. V was cut by 1 base and J by 1 base, with 8 bases left in between. The CDR3 spells CASSLGSQSNQPQHF. CDR3 DNA sequence: TGTGCCAGCAGCTTAGGTAGCCAGAGCAATCAGCCCCAGCATTTT.

This clone was seen many times. This chain uses TRBV14 with TRBJ2-1, with D uncertain. CDR3 length equals 15 residues. CDR1 SGHDN and CDR2 FVKESK come from the germline V gene. Deletions cut 5 bases from V and 0 bases from J, with 11 bases between. The CDR3 bases are TGTGCCAGCAGCGCCAGCCCGCCCTCCTACAATGAGCAGTTCTTC. This gives the protein CASSASPPSYNEQFF.

V is TRBV20-1 and J is TRBJ2-7; 7 bases map to TRBD1. CDR1 is DFQATT and CDR2 is SNEGSKA in the germline V gene (reference sequence). J was trimmed by 11 bases and V by 4 bases; bases with no gene match: 17. The CDR3 is 14 residues long. This chain's CDR3 is CSATDRDRESKKYF. As DNA, the CDR3 is TGCAGTGCTACAGACCGGGACAGAGAAAGCAAGAAGTACTTC.

Turning to this clone: The conserved final phenylalanine or tryptophan is absent from the CDR3, which likely points to a read error. This sequence joins TRBV30 and TRBJ1-3; D is possibly TRBD1 (5 bases). The CDR3 covers 12 residues. CDR1 is GTSNPN, CDR2 SVGIG, per germline (reference sequence). Deletions cut 5 bases from V and 9 bases from J, with 14 bases between. The CDR3 here is CAWDSVFITIYL. The CDR3 nucleotides are TGTGCCTGGGACAGCGTCTTTATCACCATATATTTA.

This clone was seen more than once but under ten times. CDR3 loop: CAWSMRQVFTEAFF. CDR3 DNA: TGTGCCTGGAGTATGCGGCAGGTATTCACTGAAGCTTTCTTT. The gene calls are TRBV30 and TRBJ1-1, with D uncertain. This CDR3 region has 14 residues. Trimming removed 2 bases from V and 4 bases from J, with 14 bases in between. Germline V CDR1 and CDR2: GTSNPN, SVGIG (reference sequence).

This clone was counted at least ten times. The chain is built from TRBV29-1 and TRBJ2-3, with D maybe TRBD1 (6 bases). The V gene lost 4 bases and the J gene lost 3 bases, with 11 bases spanning the gap. Germline CDR1 and CDR2: SQVTM and ANQGSEA. The length of the CDR3 is 13 residues. The chain's CDR3 is CSVARGRTDTQYF. CDR3 DNA sequence: TGCAGCGTTGCCAGGGGCCGTACAGATACGCAGTATTTT.

The table lists this clone with many counts. The chain combines TRBV25-1 with TRBJ2-2; D unclear. The CDR3 has 15 amino acids. V gave up 2 bases and J gave up 5 bases, with 12 bases separating them. Germline CDR1 reads MGHDK; CDR2 reads SYGVNS. The DNA of the CDR3 is TGTGCCAGCAGTGAACGGTCAGCTATTACCGGGGAGCTGTTTTTT. Encoded protein: CASSERSAITGELFF.

The V call is TRBV24-1, the J call TRBJ2-2; TRBD2 is a possible D gene (5 bases). Germline V gene data show CDR1 as KGHDR and CDR2 as SFDVKD. V gave up 4 bases and J gave up 3 bases, with 11 bases separating them. The CDR3 sequence is 15 residues long. The CDR3, as DNA: TGTGCCACCAGTGACCACCGGGAACACACCGGGGAGCTGTTTTTT. This sequence encodes CATSDHREHTGELFF.

Ten or more counts support this clone. The rearrangement links TRBV20-1 to TRBJ2-5, with D uncertain. V was clipped by 3 bases and J by 3 bases, with 11 bases between them. Germline CDR1 reads DFQATT; CDR2 reads SNEGSKA (reference sequence). The CDR3 covers 13 residues. CDR3 in DNA: TGCAGTGCTAGGTTTGTGGTGGAAGAGACCCAGTACTTC. It yields the protein CSARFVVEETQYF.

The chain combines TRBV5-1 with TRBJ2-5; D might be TRBD1 (7 bases). The CDR3 is 14 residues long. Trimming took 3 bases from V and 2 from J, leaving 11 bases between them. Germline values: CDR1 SGHRS, CDR2 YFSETQ. DNA for the CDR3: TGCGCCAGCAGCTGGGCGGGACAGCAAGAGACCCAGTACTTC. This translates into CASSWAGQQETQYF.

This chain uses TRBV5-5 with TRBJ1-6; D gene ambiguous. CDR3 size: 14 residues. Germline CDR1 and CDR2: SGHKS and YYEKEE (reference sequence). V was pared by 1 base and J by 10 bases, with 12 bases between. In nucleotides, the CDR3 is TGTGCCAGCAGCTTGTGGCAGGTCGACTCACCCCTCCACTTT. Residues: CASSLWQVDSPLHF.

Many counts were recorded for this clone. V gene TRBV3-1 combines with J gene TRBJ2-5; 10 positions match TRBD2. This CDR3 has 16 amino acids. Germline loops: CDR1 LGHDT, CDR2 YNNKEL (reference sequence). V was pared by 0 bases and J by 5 bases, with 6 bases of the junction left unmatched. The CDR3 DNA is TGTGCCAGCAGCCAAGACCTTAGCGGGGGGCTGGAGACCCAGTACTTC. Amino acid sequence: CASSQDLSGGLETQYF.

This clone has ten or more counts. The chain links TRBV6-1 to TRBJ2-7; D may be TRBD1 (6 bases). V lost 5 bases to trimming and J lost 2 bases, with 13 bases between them. Looked up from germline, CDR1 is MNHNS and CDR2 is SASEGT. The CDR3 has 14 amino acids. The DNA for the CDR3 is TGTGCCAGCAGTATGGACAGCCTGGCCTACGAGCAGTACTTC. Its protein product is CASSMDSLAYEQYF.